The rows below give T cell receptor beta chains drawn from one sample of a study of cytomegalovirus exposure and HLA in healthy donors. Only in-frame clones appear in the TCRdb table, and some are missing; sequencing was by immunoSEQ multiplex PCR. The table includes over 100,000 clones, around 86% detected once. Sequenced: PBMCs. Source of these receptors: a man aged 25-40 years in good health and CMV-seronegative. Each CDR3 is given with its conserved first and last residue. The order of the fields is D gene, V gene, clone size, J gene, CDR3 protein, CDR3 DNA. A D gene is named only where the DNA matches it firmly. Rows give clone size only sometimes, using once, few, many, or a class for an expanded clone.

d_call: TRBD2
v_call: TRBV28
clone_size: NA
j_call: TRBJ2-5
cdr3_aa: CATRAGGRETQYF
cdr3_nt: TGTGCCACCCGGGCGGGGGGAAGAGAGACCCAGTACTTC

d_call: NA
v_call: TRBV5-1
clone_size: NA
j_call: TRBJ2-2
cdr3_aa: CASSLSQNTGELFF
cdr3_nt: TGCGCCAGCAGCTTAAGCCAGAACACCGGGGAGCTGTTTTTT

d_call: TRBD2
v_call: TRBV29-1
clone_size: NA
j_call: TRBJ2-5
cdr3_aa: CSVNPGLAGGETQYF
cdr3_nt: TGCAGCGTTAACCCGGGACTAGCGGGAGGAGAGACCCAGTACTTC

d_call: TRBD1
v_call: TRBV7-9
clone_size: NA
j_call: TRBJ1-5
cdr3_aa: CASSLVKWTGTNQPQHF
cdr3_nt: TGTGCCAGCAGCTTAGTTAAGTGGACAGGGACCAATCAGCCCCAGCATTTT

d_call: TRBD1
v_call: TRBV6-1
clone_size: NA
j_call: TRBJ1-6
cdr3_aa: CASSAPDRESRSPLHF
cdr3_nt: TGTGCCAGCAGTGCGCCGGACAGGGAAAGTCGTTCACCCCTCCACTTT

d_call: TRBD1
v_call: TRBV10-1
clone_size: once
j_call: TRBJ2-1
cdr3_aa: CASSESGRGYYNEQFF
cdr3_nt: TGCGCCAGCAGTGAGTCGGGCAGGGGGTACTACAATGAGCAGTTCTTC

d_call: TRBD1
v_call: TRBV29-1
clone_size: NA
j_call: TRBJ1-5
cdr3_aa: CSAEGQGGQPQHF
cdr3_nt: TGCAGCGCAGAGGGACAGGGAGGACAGCCCCAGCATTTT

d_call: NA
v_call: TRBV29-1
clone_size: NA
j_call: TRBJ2-2
cdr3_aa: CSGGTGNTGELFF
cdr3_nt: TGCAGCGGTGGGACTGGGAACACCGGGGAGCTGTTTTTT

d_call: NA
v_call: TRBV27
clone_size: NA
j_call: TRBJ2-6
cdr3_aa: CASSNRVTGANVLTF
cdr3_nt: TGTGCCAGCAGTAACAGGGTTACTGGGGCCAACGTCCTGACTTTC

d_call: TRBD1
v_call: TRBV18
clone_size: NA
j_call: TRBJ1-6
cdr3_aa: CASSPASTGGLGGPLHF
cdr3_nt: TGTGCCAGCTCACCCGCCTCGACAGGGGGCCTAGGGGGGCCCCTCCACTTT

d_call: TRBD1
v_call: TRBV9
clone_size: NA
j_call: TRBJ2-3
cdr3_aa: CASSSGQGSTDTQYF
cdr3_nt: TGTGCCAGCAGCTCTGGACAGGGGAGCACAGATACGCAGTATTTT

d_call: TRBD1
v_call: TRBV18
clone_size: NA
j_call: TRBJ1-2
cdr3_aa: CASSLGTGGNGYTF
cdr3_nt: TGTGCCAGCTCACTCGGGACAGGGGGAAATGGCTACACCTTC

d_call: NA
v_call: TRBV2
clone_size: NA
j_call: TRBJ2-1
cdr3_aa: CASSPLGAAYNEQFF
cdr3_nt: TGTGCCAGCAGTCCCCTGGGGGCCGCTTACAATGAGCAGTTCTTC

d_call: NA
v_call: TRBV12-2
clone_size: NA
j_call: TRBJ2-7
cdr3_aa: CASRLAAAGRPYEQYF
cdr3_nt: TGTGCAAGTCGCTTAGCGGCTGCAGGGCGACCCTACGAGCAGTACTTC

d_call: NA
v_call: TRBV5-6
clone_size: NA
j_call: TRBJ2-1
cdr3_aa: CASSFGQGGGQGEQFF
cdr3_nt: TGTGCCAGCAGCTTCGGACAGGGCGGGGGTCAGGGTGAGCAGTTCTTC

d_call: TRBD1
v_call: TRBV5-4
clone_size: NA
j_call: TRBJ1-1
cdr3_aa: CASSPGTAREAFF
cdr3_nt: TGTGCCAGCAGCCCCGGGACAGCGAGAGAAGCTTTCTTT

d_call: NA
v_call: TRBV18
clone_size: NA
j_call: TRBJ1-6
cdr3_aa: CASSPEAQGSPLHF
cdr3_nt: TGTGCCAGCTCACCCGAGGCCCAGGGTTCACCCCTCCACTTT

d_call: NA
v_call: TRBV6-1
clone_size: NA
j_call: TRBJ1-1
cdr3_aa: CASSESLHTEAFF
cdr3_nt: TGTGCCAGCAGTGAATCCCTCCACACTGAAGCTTTCTTT

d_call: TRBD2
v_call: TRBV9
clone_size: NA
j_call: TRBJ2-1
cdr3_aa: CASSARTSGGQTSSYNEQFF
cdr3_nt: TGTGCCAGCAGCGCCAGGACTAGCGGGGGACAAACGAGCTCCTACAATGAGCAGTTCTTC

d_call: NA
v_call: TRBV4-3
clone_size: NA
j_call: TRBJ1-1
cdr3_aa: CASSQAPFPNTEAFF
cdr3_nt: TGCGCCAGCAGCCAAGCCCCCTTCCCGAACACTGAAGCTTTCTTT

d_call: NA
v_call: TRBV5-1
clone_size: NA
j_call: TRBJ2-5
cdr3_aa: CASSLAQAMGETQYF
cdr3_nt: TGCGCCAGCAGCTTGGCTCAGGCCATGGGAGAGACCCAGTACTTC

d_call: TRBD1
v_call: TRBV5-6
clone_size: NA
j_call: TRBJ2-7
cdr3_aa: CASSYPGQGRSYEQYF
cdr3_nt: TGTGCCAGCAGCTACCCAGGACAGGGAAGGTCCTACGAGCAGTACTTC

d_call: TRBD1
v_call: TRBV18
clone_size: NA
j_call: TRBJ1-5
cdr3_aa: CASSSQGGGNQPQHF
cdr3_nt: TGTGCCAGCTCAAGCCAGGGGGGAGGCAATCAGCCCCAGCATTTT

d_call: NA
v_call: TRBV19
clone_size: NA
j_call: TRBJ2-7
cdr3_aa: CASSNQGPSYEQYF
cdr3_nt: TGTGCCAGTAGTAATCAGGGGCCCTCCTACGAGCAGTACTTC

d_call: TRBD1
v_call: TRBV6-5
clone_size: NA
j_call: TRBJ2-7
cdr3_aa: CASRPNPTGIHEQYF
cdr3_nt: TGTGCCAGCAGACCAAACCCGACAGGGATCCACGAGCAGTACTTC

d_call: TRBD2
v_call: TRBV10-3
clone_size: NA
j_call: TRBJ2-3
cdr3_aa: CAVGLAGGTDTQYF
cdr3_nt: TGTGCCGTTGGACTAGCGGGGGGAACAGATACGCAGTATTTT

d_call: NA
v_call: TRBV19
clone_size: NA
j_call: TRBJ1-6
cdr3_aa: CASTQGGGSSPLHF
cdr3_nt: TGTGCCAGTACCCAGGGAGGGGGAAGTTCACCCCTCCACTTT

d_call: NA
v_call: TRBV6-5
clone_size: NA
j_call: TRBJ1-2
cdr3_aa: CASSYSSRTDYGYTF
cdr3_nt: TGTGCCAGCAGTTACTCGTCTCGGACTGACTATGGCTACACCTTC

d_call: TRBD2
v_call: TRBV13
clone_size: once
j_call: TRBJ2-7
cdr3_aa: CASSLGGGAGEQYF
cdr3_nt: TGTGCCAGCAGCTTAGGCGGGGGGGCGGGCGAGCAGTACTTC

d_call: NA
v_call: TRBV18
clone_size: NA
j_call: TRBJ2-3
cdr3_aa: CASSFAPPTSTDTQYF
cdr3_nt: TGTGCCAGCTCATTTGCGCCTCCCACTAGCACAGATACGCAGTATTTT

d_call: TRBD1
v_call: TRBV7-9
clone_size: NA
j_call: TRBJ1-1
cdr3_aa: CASSLGGGGRAFF
cdr3_nt: TGTGCCAGCAGCTTAGGAGGGGGCGGGAGGGCTTTCTTT

d_call: NA
v_call: TRBV5-1
clone_size: NA
j_call: TRBJ1-1
cdr3_aa: CASSFPGDTEAFF
cdr3_nt: TGCGCCAGCAGCTTCCCCGGGGACACTGAAGCTTTCTTT

d_call: TRBD2
v_call: TRBV5-1
clone_size: NA
j_call: TRBJ2-5
cdr3_aa: CASSLGLAGAVDF
cdr3_nt: TGCGCCAGCAGCTTGGGACTAGCGGGAGCAGTAGACTTC

d_call: NA
v_call: TRBV5-1
clone_size: NA
j_call: TRBJ2-7
cdr3_aa: CASSLGISGYEQYF
cdr3_nt: TGCGCCAGCAGCTTGGGGATCTCAGGCTACGAGCAGTACTTC

d_call: NA
v_call: TRBV9
clone_size: NA
j_call: TRBJ2-5
cdr3_aa: CASSVGAQQETQYF
cdr3_nt: TGTGCCAGCAGCGTAGGGGCCCAGCAAGAGACCCAGTACTTC

d_call: NA
v_call: TRBV19
clone_size: few
j_call: TRBJ1-2
cdr3_aa: CASSIDGTSGYTF
cdr3_nt: TGTGCCAGTAGTATAGATGGGACTTCTGGCTACACCTTC

d_call: NA
v_call: TRBV12-2
clone_size: NA
j_call: TRBJ2-1
cdr3_aa: CASRLGRGQGVNEQFF
cdr3_nt: TGTGCAAGTCGCTTAGGAAGAGGGCAGGGGGTCAATGAGCAGTTCTTC

d_call: NA
v_call: TRBV5-6
clone_size: NA
j_call: TRBJ2-3
cdr3_aa: CASSTPKLYTDTQYF
cdr3_nt: TGTGCCAGCAGCACCCCGAAACTCTACACAGATACGCAGTATTTT

d_call: NA
v_call: TRBV28
clone_size: NA
j_call: TRBJ1-2
cdr3_aa: CASSPSNRVPNYGYTF
cdr3_nt: TGTGCCAGCAGCCCTTCTAACAGGGTACCTAACTATGGCTACACCTTC

d_call: NA
v_call: TRBV15
clone_size: NA
j_call: TRBJ2-5
cdr3_aa: CATWRPGITGETQYF
cdr3_nt: TGTGCCACCTGGCGCCCCGGGATCACGGGGGAGACCCAGTACTTC

d_call: NA
v_call: TRBV7-2
clone_size: NA
j_call: TRBJ2-7
cdr3_aa: CASSLQGRSYEQYF
cdr3_nt: TGTGCCAGCAGCTTACAGGGGAGATCCTACGAGCAGTACTTC

d_call: NA
v_call: TRBV18
clone_size: NA
j_call: TRBJ2-1
cdr3_aa: CASSPRAPIEYNEQFF
cdr3_nt: TGTGCCAGCTCACCACGGGCCCCAATAGAATACAATGAGCAGTTCTTC

d_call: TRBD1
v_call: TRBV5-4
clone_size: few
j_call: TRBJ2-7
cdr3_aa: CASSLAGDRVYEQYF
cdr3_nt: TGTGCCAGCAGCTTGGCCGGAGACAGGGTATACGAGCAGTACTTC

d_call: TRBD1
v_call: TRBV18
clone_size: NA
j_call: TRBJ2-1
cdr3_aa: CASSPGTVYNEQFF
cdr3_nt: TGTGCCAGCTCACCCGGGACAGTCTACAATGAGCAGTTCTTC

d_call: NA
v_call: TRBV11-2
clone_size: NA
j_call: TRBJ2-7
cdr3_aa: CASSLSTYEQYF
cdr3_nt: TGTGCCAGCAGCTTGTCCACCTACGAGCAGTACTTC

d_call: TRBD1
v_call: TRBV6-1
clone_size: NA
j_call: TRBJ2-7
cdr3_aa: CASSEALRTGNSYEQYF
cdr3_nt: TGTGCCAGCAGTGAAGCGCTTCGGACAGGGAACTCCTACGAGCAGTACTTC

d_call: NA
v_call: TRBV2
clone_size: NA
j_call: TRBJ2-3
cdr3_aa: CASTYSDTQYF
cdr3_nt: TGTGCCAGCACCTACTCAGATACGCAGTATTTT

d_call: NA
v_call: TRBV6-5
clone_size: NA
j_call: TRBJ1-2
cdr3_aa: CASSASGYGYTF
cdr3_nt: TGTGCCAGCAGTGCCTCAGGCTATGGCTACACCTTC

d_call: TRBD1
v_call: TRBV7-2
clone_size: NA
j_call: TRBJ2-7
cdr3_aa: CASSPQGIYEQYF
cdr3_nt: TGTGCCAGCAGCCCACAGGGGATCTACGAGCAGTACTTC

d_call: NA
v_call: TRBV19
clone_size: NA
j_call: TRBJ2-3
cdr3_aa: CASNNRASTDTQYF
cdr3_nt: TGTGCCAGTAACAACAGGGCCAGCACAGATACGCAGTATTTT

d_call: TRBD2
v_call: TRBV7-6
clone_size: NA
j_call: TRBJ2-7
cdr3_aa: CASSLTPREEQYF
cdr3_nt: TGTGCCAGCAGCTTAACCCCGCGGGAGGAGCAGTACTTC

d_call: NA
v_call: TRBV28
clone_size: NA
j_call: TRBJ2-5
cdr3_aa: CASSSPTSRGETQYF
cdr3_nt: TGTGCCAGCAGCTCCCCCACGAGTAGAGGAGAGACCCAGTACTTC

d_call: TRBD1
v_call: TRBV7-9
clone_size: NA
j_call: TRBJ2-5
cdr3_aa: CASSPPFRFRDSQTQYF
cdr3_nt: TGTGCCAGCAGCCCACCATTTCGTTTCAGGGACAGCCAGACCCAGTACTTC